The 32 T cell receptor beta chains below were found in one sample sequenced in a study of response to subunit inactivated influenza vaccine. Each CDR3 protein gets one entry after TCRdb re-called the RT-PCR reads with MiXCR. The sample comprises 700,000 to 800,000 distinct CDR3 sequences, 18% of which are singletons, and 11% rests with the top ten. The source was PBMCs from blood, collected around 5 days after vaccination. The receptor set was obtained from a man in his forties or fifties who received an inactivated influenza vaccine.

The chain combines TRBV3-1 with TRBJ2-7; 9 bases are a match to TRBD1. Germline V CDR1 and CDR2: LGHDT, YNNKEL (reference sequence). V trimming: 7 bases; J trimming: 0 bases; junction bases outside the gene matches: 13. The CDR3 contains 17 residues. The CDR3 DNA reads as TGTGCCAGCACGCAAGATTTGGGGACAGGGAACTCCTACGAGCAGTACTTC. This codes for CASTQDLGTGNSYEQYF.

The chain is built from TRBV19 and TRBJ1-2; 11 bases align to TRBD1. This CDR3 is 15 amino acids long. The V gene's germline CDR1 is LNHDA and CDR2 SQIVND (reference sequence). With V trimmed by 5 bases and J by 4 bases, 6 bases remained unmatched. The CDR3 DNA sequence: TGTGCCAGTAGTCTAAGGACAGGGGGCGGCTATGGCTACACCTTC. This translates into CASSLRTGGGYGYTF. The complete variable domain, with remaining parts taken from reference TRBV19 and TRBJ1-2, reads DGGITQSPKYLFRKEGQNVTLSCEQNLNHDAMYWYRQDPGQGLRLIYYSQIVNDFQKGDIAEGYSVSREKKESFPLTVTSAQKNPTAFYLCASSLRTGGGYGYTFGSGTRLTVV.

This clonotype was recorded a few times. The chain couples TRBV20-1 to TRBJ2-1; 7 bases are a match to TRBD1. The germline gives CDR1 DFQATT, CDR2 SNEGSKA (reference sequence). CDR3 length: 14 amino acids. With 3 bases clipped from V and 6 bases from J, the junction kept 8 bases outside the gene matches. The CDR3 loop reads CSASPTGELNEQFF. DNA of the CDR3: TGCAGTGCTAGTCCTACAGGGGAGCTCAATGAGCAGTTCTTC.

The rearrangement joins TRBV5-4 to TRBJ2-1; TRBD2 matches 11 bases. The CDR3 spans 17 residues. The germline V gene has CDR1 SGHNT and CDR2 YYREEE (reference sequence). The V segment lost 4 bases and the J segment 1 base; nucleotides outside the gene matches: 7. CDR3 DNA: TGTGCCAGCAGCCTGAGGACTAGCGGGCTTTCCTACAATGAGCAGTTCTTC. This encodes CASSLRTSGLSYNEQFF. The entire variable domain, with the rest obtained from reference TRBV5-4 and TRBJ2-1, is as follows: ETGVTQSPTHLIKTRGQQVTLRCSSQSGHNTVSWYQQALGQGPQFIFQYYREEENGRGNFPPRFSGLQFPNYSSELNVNALELDDSALYLCASSLRTSGLSYNEQFFGPGTRLTVL.

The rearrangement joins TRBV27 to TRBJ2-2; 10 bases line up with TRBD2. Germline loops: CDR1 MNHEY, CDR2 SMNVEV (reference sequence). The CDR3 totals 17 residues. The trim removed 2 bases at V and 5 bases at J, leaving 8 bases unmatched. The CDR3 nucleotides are TGTGCCAGCAGTTTAGTTTCAGCGGGAGGGCCGACCGGGGAGCTGTTTTTT. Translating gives CASSLVSAGGPTGELFF.

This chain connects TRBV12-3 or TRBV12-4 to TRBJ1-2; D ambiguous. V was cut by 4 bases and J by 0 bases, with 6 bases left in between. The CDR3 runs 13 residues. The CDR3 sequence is CASSWTSNYGYTF. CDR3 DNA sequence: TGTGCCAGCAGTTGGACCTCTAACTATGGCTACACCTTC.

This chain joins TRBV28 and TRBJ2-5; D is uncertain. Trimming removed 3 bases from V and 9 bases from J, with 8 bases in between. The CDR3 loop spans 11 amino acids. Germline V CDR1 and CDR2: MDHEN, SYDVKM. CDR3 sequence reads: CASSFLRSQYF. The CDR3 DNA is TGTGCCAGCAGTTTTCTAAGGTCCCAGTACTTC.

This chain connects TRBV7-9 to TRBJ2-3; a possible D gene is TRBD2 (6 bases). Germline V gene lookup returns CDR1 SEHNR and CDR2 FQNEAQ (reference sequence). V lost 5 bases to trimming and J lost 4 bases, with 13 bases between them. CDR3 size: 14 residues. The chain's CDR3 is CASSPLAFADTQYF. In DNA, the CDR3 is TGTGCCAGCAGCCCGCTAGCGTTCGCAGATACGCAGTATTTT. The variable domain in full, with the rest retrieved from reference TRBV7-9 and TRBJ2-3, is DTGVSQNPRHKITKRGQNVTFRCDPISEHNRLYWYRQTLGQGPEFLTYFQNEAQLEKSRLLSDRFSAERPKGSFSTLEIQRTEQGDSAMYLCASSPLAFADTQYFGPGTRLTVL.

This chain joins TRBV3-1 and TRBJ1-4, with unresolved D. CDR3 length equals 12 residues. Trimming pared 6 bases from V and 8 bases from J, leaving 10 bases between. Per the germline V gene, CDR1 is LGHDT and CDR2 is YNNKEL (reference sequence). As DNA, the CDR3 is TGTGCCAGCAGTTTGCCGGCAGAAAAACTGTTTTTT. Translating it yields CASSLPAEKLFF.

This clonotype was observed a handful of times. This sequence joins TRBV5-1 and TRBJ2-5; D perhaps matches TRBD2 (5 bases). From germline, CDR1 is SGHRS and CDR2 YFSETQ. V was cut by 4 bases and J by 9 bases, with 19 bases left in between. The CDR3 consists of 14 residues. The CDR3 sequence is CASSRGRGKSAQYF. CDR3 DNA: TGCGCCAGCAGCCGAGGGAGAGGGAAGTCGGCCCAGTACTTC.

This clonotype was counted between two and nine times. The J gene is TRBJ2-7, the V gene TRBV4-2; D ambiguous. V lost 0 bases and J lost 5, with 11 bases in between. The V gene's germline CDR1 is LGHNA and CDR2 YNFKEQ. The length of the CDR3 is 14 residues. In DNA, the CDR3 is TGTGCCAGCAGCCAAGAAAACAGAGGTAACGAGCAGTACTTC. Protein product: CASSQENRGNEQYF.

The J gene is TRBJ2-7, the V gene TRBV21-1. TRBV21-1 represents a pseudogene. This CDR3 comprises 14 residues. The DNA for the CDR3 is TGTGCCAGCAGCAAAGACAGAGTTCCCTACGAGCAGTACTTC. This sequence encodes CASSKDRVPYEQYF.

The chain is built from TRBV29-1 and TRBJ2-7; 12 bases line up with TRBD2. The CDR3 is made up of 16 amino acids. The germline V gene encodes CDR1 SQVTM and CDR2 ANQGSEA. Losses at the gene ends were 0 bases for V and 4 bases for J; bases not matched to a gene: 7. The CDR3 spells CSVEDLTSGGAYEQYF. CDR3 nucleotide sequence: TGCAGCGTTGAAGATCTGACTAGCGGGGGCGCGTACGAGCAGTACTTC.

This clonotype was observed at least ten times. CDR3 protein: CAISDAGPNNQPQHF. Here the CDR3 DNA reads TGTGCCATCAGTGATGCAGGACCAAACAATCAGCCCCAGCATTTT. The J gene is TRBJ1-5, the V gene TRBV10-3; no clear D. Per the germline V gene, CDR1 is ENHRY and CDR2 is SYGVKD. Trimming left V 3 bases short and J 3 bases short, with 12 bases between. This CDR3 region has 15 residues.

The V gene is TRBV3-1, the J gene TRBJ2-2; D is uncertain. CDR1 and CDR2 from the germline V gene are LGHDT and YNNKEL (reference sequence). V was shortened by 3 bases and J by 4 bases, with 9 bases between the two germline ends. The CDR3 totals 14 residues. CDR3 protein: CASSQRGSTGELFF. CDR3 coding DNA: TGTGCCAGCAGCCAGCGCGGATCCACCGGGGAGCTGTTTTTT.

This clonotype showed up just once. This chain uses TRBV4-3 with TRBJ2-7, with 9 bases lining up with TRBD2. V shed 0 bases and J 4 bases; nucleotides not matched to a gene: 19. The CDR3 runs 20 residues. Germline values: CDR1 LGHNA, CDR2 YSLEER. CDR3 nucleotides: TGCGCCAGCAGCCAAGAAGGTTTCGTGAGGGCGGGAGGGCCCTCGTACGAGCAGTACTTC. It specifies CASSQEGFVRAGGPSYEQYF.

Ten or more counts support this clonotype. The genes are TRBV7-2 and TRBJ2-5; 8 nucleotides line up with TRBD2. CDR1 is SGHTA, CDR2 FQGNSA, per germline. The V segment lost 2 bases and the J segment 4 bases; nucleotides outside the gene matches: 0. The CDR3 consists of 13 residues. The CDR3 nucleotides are TGTGCCAGCAGCTTAACTAGCGGAGAGACCCAGTACTTC. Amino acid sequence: CASSLTSGETQYF.

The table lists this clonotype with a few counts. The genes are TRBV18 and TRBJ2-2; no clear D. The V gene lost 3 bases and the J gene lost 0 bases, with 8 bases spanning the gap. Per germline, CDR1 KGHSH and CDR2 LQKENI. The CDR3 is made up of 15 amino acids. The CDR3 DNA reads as TGTGCCAGCTCACCGAACACCCCGAACACCGGGGAGCTGTTTTTT. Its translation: CASSPNTPNTGELFF.

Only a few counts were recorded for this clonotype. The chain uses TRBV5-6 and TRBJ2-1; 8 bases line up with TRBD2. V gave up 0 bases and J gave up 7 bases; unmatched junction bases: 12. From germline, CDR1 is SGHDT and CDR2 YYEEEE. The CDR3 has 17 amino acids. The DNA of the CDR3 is TGTGCCAGCAGCTTGGGCTTGCGGGGGGCACCGGGGAATGAGCAGTTCTTC. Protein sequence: CASSLGLRGAPGNEQFF.

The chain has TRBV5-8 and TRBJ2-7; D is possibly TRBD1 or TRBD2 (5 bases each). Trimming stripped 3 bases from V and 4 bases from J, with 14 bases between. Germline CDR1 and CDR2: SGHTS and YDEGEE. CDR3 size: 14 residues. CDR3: CASSSSPGPYEQYF. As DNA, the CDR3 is TGTGCCAGCAGCTCGTCTCCGGGGCCATACGAGCAGTACTTC.

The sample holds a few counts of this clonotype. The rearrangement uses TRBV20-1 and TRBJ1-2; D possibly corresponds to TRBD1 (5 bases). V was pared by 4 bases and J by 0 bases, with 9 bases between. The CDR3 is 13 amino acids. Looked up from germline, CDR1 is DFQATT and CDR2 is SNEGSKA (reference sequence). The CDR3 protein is CSAKLGPNYGYTF. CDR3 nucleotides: TGCAGTGCTAAGTTGGGGCCTAACTATGGCTACACCTTC.

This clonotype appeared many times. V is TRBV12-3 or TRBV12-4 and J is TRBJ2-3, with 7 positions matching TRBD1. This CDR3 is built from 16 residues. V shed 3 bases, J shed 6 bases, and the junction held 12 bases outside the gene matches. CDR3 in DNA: TGTGCCAGCAGTTTTGGTCTCCGACAGGGTGTGGATACGCAGTATTTT. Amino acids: CASSFGLRQGVDTQYF.

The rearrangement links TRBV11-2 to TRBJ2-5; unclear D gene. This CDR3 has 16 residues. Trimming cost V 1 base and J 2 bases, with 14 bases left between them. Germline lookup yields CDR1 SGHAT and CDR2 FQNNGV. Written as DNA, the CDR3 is TGTGCCAGCAGCTTAGGGACGGTGACACCTCAAGAGACCCAGTACTTC. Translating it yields CASSLGTVTPQETQYF.

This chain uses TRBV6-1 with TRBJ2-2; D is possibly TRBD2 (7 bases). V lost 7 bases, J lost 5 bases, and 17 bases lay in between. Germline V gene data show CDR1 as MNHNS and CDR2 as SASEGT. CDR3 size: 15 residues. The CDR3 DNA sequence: TGTGCCAGCACCCAGGGAGGGGGATATACCGGGGAGCTGTTTTTT. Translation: CASTQGGGYTGELFF.

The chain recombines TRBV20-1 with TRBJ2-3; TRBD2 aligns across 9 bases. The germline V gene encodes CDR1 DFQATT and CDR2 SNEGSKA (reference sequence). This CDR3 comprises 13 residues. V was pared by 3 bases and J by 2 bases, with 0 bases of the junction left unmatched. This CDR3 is CSARGLATDTQYF. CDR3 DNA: TGCAGTGCTAGGGGACTAGCCACAGATACGCAGTATTTT.

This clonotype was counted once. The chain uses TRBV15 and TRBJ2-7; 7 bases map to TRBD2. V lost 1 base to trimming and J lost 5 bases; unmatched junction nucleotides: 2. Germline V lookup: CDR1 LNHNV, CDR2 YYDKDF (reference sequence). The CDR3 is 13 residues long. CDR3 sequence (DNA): TGTGCCACCAGCAGAGCCAGCGGGAACGAGCAGTACTTC. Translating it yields CATSRASGNEQYF. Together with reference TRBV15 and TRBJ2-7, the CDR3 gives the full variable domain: DAMVIQNPRYQVTQFGKPVTLSCSQTLNHNVMYWYQQKSSQAPKLLFHYYDKDFNNEADTPDNFQSRRPNTSFCFLDIRSPGLGDTAMYLCATSRASGNEQYFGPGTRLTVT.

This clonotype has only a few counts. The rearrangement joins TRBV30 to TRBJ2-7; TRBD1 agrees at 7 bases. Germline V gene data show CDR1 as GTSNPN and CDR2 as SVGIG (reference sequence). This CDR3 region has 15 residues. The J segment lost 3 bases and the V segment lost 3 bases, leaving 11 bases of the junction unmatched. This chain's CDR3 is CAWSAGQGVVYEQYF. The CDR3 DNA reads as TGTGCCTGGAGCGCCGGGCAGGGGGTAGTCTACGAGCAGTACTTC. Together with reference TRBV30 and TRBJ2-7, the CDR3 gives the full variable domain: SQTIHQWPATLVQPVGSPLSLECTVEGTSNPNLYWYRQAAGRGLQLLFYSVGIGQISSEVPQNLSASRPQDRQFILSSKKLLLSDSGFYLCAWSAGQGVVYEQYFGPGTRLTVT.

The CDR3 here is CASSQGREGLAKNIQYF. The CDR3 DNA reads as TGCGCCAGCAGCCAAGGGAGAGAAGGGCTAGCCAAAAACATTCAGTACTTC. This sequence joins TRBV4-3 and TRBJ2-4; unclear D gene. The CDR3 contains 17 residues. CDR1 is LGHNA, CDR2 YSLEER, per germline. Trimming left V 1 base short and J 0 bases short, with 13 bases between.

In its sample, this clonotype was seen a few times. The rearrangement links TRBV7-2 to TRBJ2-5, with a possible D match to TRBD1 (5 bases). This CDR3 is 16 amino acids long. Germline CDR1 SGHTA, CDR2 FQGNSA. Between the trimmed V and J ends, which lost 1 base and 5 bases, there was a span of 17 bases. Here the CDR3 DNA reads TGTGCCAGCAGCTTAGGATTTAGGGGATTGAGGGAGACCCAGTACTTC. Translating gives CASSLGFRGLRETQYF.

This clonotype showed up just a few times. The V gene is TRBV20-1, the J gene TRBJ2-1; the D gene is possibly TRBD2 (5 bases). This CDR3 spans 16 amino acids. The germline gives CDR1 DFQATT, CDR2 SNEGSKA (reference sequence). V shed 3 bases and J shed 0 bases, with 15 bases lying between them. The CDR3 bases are TGCAGTGCTAGTTCGGCTAGCAGTGTCTCCTACAATGAGCAGTTCTTC. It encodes CSASSASSVSYNEQFF.

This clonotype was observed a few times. CDR3 sequence reads: CSVRGVTGEHF. The CDR3, as DNA: TGCAGCGTTCGGGGGGTTACCGGGGAGCATTTT. This chain joins TRBV29-1 and TRBJ1-5, with a weak D call TRBD1 (5 bases). The V end lost 5 bases, the J end lost 14 bases, and 16 bases lay between the germline ends. This CDR3 is 11 amino acids long. Germline V gene lookup returns CDR1 SQVTM and CDR2 ANQGSEA.

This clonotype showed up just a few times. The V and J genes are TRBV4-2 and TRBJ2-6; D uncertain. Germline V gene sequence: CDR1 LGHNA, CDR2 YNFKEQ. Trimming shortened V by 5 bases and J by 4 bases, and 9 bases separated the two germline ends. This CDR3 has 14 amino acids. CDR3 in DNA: TGTGCCAGCAGCGGCTGGGCCGGGGCCAACGTCCTGACTTTC. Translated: CASSGWAGANVLTF.